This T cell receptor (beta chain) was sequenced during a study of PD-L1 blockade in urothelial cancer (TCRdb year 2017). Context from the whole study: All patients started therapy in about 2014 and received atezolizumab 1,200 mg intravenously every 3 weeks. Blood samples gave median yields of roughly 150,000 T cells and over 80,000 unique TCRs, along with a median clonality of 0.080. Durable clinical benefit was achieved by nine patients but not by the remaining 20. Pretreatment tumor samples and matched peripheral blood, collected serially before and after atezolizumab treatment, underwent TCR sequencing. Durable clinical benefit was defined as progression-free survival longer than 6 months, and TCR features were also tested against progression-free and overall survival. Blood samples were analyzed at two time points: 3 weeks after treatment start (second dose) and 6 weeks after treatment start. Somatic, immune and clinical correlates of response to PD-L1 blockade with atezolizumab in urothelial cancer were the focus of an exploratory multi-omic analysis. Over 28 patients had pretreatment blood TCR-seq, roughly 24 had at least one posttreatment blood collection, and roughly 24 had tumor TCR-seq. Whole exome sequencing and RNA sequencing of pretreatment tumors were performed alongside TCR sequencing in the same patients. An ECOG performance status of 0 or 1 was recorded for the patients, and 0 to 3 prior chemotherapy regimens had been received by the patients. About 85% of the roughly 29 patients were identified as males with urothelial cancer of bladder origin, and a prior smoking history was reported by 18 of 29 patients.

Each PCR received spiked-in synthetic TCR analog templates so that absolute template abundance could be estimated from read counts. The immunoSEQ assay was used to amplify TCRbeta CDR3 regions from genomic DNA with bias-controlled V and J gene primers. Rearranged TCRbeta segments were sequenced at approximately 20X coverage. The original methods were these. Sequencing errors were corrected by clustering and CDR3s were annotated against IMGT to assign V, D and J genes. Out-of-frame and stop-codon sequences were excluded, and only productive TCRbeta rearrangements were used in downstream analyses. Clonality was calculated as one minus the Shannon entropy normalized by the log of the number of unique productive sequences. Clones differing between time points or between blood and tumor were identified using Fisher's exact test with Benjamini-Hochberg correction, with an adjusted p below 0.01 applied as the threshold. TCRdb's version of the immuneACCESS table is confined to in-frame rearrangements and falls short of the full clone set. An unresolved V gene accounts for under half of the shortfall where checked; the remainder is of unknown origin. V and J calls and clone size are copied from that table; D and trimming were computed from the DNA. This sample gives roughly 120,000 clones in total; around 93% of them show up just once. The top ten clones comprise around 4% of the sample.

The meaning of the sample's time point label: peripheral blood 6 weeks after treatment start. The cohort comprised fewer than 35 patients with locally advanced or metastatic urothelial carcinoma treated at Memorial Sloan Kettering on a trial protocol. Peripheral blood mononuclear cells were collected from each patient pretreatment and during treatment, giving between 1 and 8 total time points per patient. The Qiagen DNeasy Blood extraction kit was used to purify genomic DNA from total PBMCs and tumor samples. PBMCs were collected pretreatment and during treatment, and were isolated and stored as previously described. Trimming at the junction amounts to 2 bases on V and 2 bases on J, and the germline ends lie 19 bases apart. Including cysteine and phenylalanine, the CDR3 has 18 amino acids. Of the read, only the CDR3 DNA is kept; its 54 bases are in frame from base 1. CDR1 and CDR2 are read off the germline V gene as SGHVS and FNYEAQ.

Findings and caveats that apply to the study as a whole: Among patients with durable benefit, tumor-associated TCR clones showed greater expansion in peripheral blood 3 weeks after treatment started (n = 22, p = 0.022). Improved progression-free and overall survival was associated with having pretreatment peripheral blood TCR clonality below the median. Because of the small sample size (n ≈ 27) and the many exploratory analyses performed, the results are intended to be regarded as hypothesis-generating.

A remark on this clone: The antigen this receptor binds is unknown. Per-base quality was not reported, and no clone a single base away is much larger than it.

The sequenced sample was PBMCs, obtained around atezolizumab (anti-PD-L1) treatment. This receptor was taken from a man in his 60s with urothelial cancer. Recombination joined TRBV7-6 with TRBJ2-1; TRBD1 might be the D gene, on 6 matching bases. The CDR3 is CASSLFGASRGPYNEQFF. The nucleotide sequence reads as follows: TGTGCCAGCAGCTTATTTGGGGCTAGCAGGGGTCCCTACAATGAGCAGTTCTTC.